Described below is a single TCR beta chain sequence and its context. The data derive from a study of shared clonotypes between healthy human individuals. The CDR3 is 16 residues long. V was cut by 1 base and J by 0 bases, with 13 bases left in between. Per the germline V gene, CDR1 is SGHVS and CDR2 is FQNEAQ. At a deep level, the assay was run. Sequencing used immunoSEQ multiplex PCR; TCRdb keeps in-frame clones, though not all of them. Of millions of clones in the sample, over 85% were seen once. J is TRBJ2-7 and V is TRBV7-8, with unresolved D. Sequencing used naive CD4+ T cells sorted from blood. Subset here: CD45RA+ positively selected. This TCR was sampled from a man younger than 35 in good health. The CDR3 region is CASSLGQFGSSYEQYF. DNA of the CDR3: TGTGCCAGCAGCTTAGGACAATTTGGAAGCTCCTACGAGCAGTACTTC. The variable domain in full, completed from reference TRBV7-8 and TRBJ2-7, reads GAGVSQSPRYKVAKRGQDVALRCDPISGHVSLFWYQQALGQGPEFLTYFQNEAQLDKSGLPSDRFFAERPEGSVSTLKIQRTQQEDSAVYLCASSLGQFGSSYEQYFGPGTRLTVT.